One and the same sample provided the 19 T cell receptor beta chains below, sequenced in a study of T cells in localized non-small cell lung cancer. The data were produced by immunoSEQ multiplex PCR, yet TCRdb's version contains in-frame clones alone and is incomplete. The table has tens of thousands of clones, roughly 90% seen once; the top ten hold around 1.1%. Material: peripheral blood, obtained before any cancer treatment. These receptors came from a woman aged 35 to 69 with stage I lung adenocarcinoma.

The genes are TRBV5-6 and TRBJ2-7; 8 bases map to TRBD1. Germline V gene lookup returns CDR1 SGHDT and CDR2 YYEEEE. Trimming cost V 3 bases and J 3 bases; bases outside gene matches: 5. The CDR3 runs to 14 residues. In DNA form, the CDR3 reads TGTGCCAGCAGCTCGCAGGGGGCCGACTACGAGCAGTACTTC. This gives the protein CASSSQGADYEQYF.

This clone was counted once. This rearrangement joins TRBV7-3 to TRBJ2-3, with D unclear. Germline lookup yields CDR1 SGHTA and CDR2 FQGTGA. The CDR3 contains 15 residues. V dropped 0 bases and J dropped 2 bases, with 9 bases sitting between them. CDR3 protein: CASSLTPLDTDTQYF. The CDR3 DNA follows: TGTGCCAGCAGCTTAACCCCGTTGGACACAGATACGCAGTATTTT.

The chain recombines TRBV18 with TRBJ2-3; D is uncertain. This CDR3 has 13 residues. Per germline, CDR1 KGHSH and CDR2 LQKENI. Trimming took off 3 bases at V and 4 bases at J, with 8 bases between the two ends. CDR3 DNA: TGTGCCAGCTCACCGCCCATGGCAGATACGCAGTATTTT. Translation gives CASSPPMADTQYF.

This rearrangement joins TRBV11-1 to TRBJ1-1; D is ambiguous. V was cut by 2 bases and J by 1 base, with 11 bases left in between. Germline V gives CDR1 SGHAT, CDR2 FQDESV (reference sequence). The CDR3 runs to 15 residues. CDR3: CASSLIWGGNTEAFF. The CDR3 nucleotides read TGTGCCAGCAGCTTAATCTGGGGAGGGAACACTGAAGCTTTCTTT.

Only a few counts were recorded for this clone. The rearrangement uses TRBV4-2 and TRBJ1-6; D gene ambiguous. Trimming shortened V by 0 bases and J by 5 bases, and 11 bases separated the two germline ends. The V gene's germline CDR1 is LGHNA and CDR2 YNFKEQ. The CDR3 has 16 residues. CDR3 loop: CASSQDKRQDNSPLHF. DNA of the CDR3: TGTGCCAGCAGCCAAGATAAAAGGCAGGATAATTCACCCCTCCACTTT.

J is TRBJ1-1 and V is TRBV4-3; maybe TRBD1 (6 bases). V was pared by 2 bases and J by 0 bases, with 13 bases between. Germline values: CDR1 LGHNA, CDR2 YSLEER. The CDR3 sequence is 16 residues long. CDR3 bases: TGCGCCAGCAGCCAATCGACCGGGACACTGAACACTGAAGCTTTCTTT. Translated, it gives CASSQSTGTLNTEAFF.

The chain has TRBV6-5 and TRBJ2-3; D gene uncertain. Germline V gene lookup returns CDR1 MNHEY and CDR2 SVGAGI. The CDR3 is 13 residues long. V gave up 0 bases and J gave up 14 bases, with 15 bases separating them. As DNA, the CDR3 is TGTGCCAGCAGTTACTCGAGAGCAGATGTGAGGTATTTT. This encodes CASSYSRADVRYF.

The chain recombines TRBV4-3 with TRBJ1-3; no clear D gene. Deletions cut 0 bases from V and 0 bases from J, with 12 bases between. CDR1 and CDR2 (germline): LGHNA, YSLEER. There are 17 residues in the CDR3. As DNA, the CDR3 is TGCGCCAGCAGCCAAGAGTTCACAACAGCCTCTGGAAACACCATATATTTT. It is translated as CASSQEFTTASGNTIYF.

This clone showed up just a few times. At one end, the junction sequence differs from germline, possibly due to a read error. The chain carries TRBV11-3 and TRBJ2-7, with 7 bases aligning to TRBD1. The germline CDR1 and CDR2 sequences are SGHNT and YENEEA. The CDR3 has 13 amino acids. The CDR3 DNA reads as TGTGCCAGCAGCCTAGACAGGGCTGTCGAGCAGTACTTC. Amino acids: CASSLDRAVEQYF.

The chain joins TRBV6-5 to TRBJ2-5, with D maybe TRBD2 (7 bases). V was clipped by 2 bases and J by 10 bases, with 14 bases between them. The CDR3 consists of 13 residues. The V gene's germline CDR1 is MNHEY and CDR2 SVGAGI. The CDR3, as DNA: TGTGCCAGCAGTTACCTACAGGGAGGGGGCCAGTACTTC. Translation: CASSYLQGGGQYF.

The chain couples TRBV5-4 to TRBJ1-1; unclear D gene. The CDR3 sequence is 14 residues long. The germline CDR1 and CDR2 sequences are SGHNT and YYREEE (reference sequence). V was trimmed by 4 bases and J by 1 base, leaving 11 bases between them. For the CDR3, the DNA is TGTGCCAGCAGCGATCCAGCGGGGAACACTGAAGCTTTCTTT. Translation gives CASSDPAGNTEAFF. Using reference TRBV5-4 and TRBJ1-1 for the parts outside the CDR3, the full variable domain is ETGVTQSPTHLIKTRGQQVTLRCSSQSGHNTVSWYQQALGQGPQFIFQYYREEENGRGNFPPRFSGLQFPNYSSELNVNALELDDSALYLCASSDPAGNTEAFFGQGTRLTVV.

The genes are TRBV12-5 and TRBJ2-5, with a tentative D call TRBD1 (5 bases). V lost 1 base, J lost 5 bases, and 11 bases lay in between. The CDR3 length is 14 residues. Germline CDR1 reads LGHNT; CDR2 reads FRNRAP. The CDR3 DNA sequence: TGTGCTAGTGGTTTGGCCGACAGACGGGAGACCCAGTACTTC. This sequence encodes CASGLADRRETQYF.

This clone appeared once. The CDR3 here is CASSFVAGNTIYF. The CDR3 DNA sequence: TGTGCCAGCAGTTTTGTAGCTGGAAACACCATATATTTT. The chain couples TRBV28 to TRBJ1-3; D uncertain. This CDR3 spans 13 amino acids. Germline CDR1 is MDHEN and CDR2 is SYDVKM. V was clipped by 3 bases and J by 2 bases, with 5 bases between them. Together with reference TRBV28 and TRBJ1-3, the CDR3 gives the full variable domain: DVKVTQSSRYLVKRTGEKVFLECVQDMDHENMFWYRQDPGLGLRLIYFSYDVKMKEKGDIPEGYSVSREKKERFSLILESASTNQTSMYLCASSFVAGNTIYFGEGSWLTVV.

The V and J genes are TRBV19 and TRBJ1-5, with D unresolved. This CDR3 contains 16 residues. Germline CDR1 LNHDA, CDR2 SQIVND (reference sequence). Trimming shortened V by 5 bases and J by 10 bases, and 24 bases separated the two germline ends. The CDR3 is CASSFSTRGFYRPQHF. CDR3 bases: TGTGCCAGTAGTTTTTCAACCCGGGGATTTTATCGACCCCAGCATTTT.

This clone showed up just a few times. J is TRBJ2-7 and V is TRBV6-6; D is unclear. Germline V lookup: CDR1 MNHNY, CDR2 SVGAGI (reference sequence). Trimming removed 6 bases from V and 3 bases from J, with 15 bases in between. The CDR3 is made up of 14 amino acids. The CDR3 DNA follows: TGTGCCAGCAGCCCAAGCGTCTGGCTCTACGAGCAGTACTTC. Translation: CASSPSVWLYEQYF.

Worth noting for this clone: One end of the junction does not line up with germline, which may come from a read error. The CDR3: CASSLKGALIF. As DNA, the CDR3 is TGTGCCAGCAGTTTAAAGGGGGCGCTCATCTTT. The V call is TRBV27, the J call TRBJ1-1; 7 bases align to TRBD1. Per germline, CDR1 MNHEY and CDR2 SMNVEV (reference sequence). This CDR3 is 11 amino acids long.

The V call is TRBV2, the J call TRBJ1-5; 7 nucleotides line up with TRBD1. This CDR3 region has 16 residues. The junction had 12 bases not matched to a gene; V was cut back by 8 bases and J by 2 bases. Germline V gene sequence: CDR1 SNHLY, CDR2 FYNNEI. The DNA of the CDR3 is TGTGCCAGCGCCCCCCTCCGACAGGGCCGCAATCAGCCCCAGCATTTT. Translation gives CASAPLRQGRNQPQHF. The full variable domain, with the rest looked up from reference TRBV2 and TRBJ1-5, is EPEVTQTPSHQVTQMGQEVILRCVPISNHLYFYWYRQILGQKVEFLVSFYNNEISEKSEIFDDQFSVERPDGSNFTLKIRSTKLEDSAMYFCASAPLRQGRNQPQHFGDGTRLSIL.

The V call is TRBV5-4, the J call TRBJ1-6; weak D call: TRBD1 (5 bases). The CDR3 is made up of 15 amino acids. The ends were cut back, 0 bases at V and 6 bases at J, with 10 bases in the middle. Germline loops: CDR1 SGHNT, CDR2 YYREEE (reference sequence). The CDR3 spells CASSLARQPNSPLHF. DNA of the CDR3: TGTGCCAGCAGCTTGGCCCGACAGCCTAATTCACCCCTCCACTTT.

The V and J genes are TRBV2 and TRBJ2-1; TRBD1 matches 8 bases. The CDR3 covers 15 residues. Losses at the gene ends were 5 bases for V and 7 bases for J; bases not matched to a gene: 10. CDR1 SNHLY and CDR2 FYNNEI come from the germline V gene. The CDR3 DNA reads TGTGCCAGCAGTTTGACAGGGGCACCTACAAATGAGCAGTTCTTC. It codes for CASSLTGAPTNEQFF.